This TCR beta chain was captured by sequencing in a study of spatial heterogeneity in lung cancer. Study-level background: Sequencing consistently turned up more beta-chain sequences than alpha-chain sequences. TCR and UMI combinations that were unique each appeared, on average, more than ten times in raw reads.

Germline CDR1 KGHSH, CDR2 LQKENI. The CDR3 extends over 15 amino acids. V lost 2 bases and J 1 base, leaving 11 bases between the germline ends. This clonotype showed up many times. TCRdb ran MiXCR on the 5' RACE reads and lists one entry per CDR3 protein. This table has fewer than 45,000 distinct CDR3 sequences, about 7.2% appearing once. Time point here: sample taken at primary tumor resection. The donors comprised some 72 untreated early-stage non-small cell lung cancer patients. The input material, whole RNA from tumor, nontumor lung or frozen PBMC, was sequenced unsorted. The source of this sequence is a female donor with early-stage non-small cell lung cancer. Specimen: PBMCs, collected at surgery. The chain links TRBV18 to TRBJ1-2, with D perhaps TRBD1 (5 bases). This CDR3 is CASSPMAGLNYGYTF. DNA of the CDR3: TGTGCCAGCTCACCAATGGCAGGGCTTAACTATGGCTACACCTTC.